The 8 T cell receptor beta chains below all came from one sample that was sequenced in a study of neurological immune-mediated disorders. From the 5' RACE reads, TCRdb called clonotypes with MiXCR, one entry per CDR3 protein. The data show almost 85,000 distinct CDR3 sequences, approximately 2.4% seen once. Specimen: PBMCs. All receptors derive from a woman aged 25 to 45 with multiple sclerosis.

This clonotype came up many times. This CDR3 is CASSVWGKEQFF. The CDR3 DNA reads TGTGCCAGCAGCGTGTGGGGAAAGGAGCAGTTCTTC. The rearrangement joins TRBV9 to TRBJ2-1; no reliable D call. CDR3 size: 12 residues. V lost 2 bases to trimming and J lost 10 bases, with 10 bases between them. From germline, CDR1 is SGDLS and CDR2 YYNGEE.

This clonotype was counted many times. The genes are TRBV29-1 and TRBJ2-6; tentatively, D is TRBD2 (6 bases). The CDR3 runs to 15 residues. The germline gives CDR1 SQVTM, CDR2 ANQGSEA. V was pared by 4 bases and J by 1 base, with 11 bases between. The CDR3 nucleotides read TGCAGCGTTGCGGTGGCGGGATCTGGGGCCAACGTCCTGACTTTC. Its translation: CSVAVAGSGANVLTF.

This clonotype was counted ten times or more. This chain joins TRBV12-3 or TRBV12-4 and TRBJ1-1; D is unclear. Trimming cost V 3 bases and J 0 bases, with 11 bases left between them. The CDR3 consists of 15 residues. The chain's CDR3 is CASSFQATVNTEAFF. CDR3 coding DNA: TGTGCCAGCAGTTTCCAGGCGACGGTGAACACTGAAGCTTTCTTT.

This clonotype was seen many times. The chain links TRBV27 to TRBJ1-4, with D possibly matching TRBD1 (6 bases). Germline V gene sequence: CDR1 MNHEY, CDR2 SMNVEV (reference sequence). V lost 2 bases, J lost 3 bases, and 16 bases lay in between. This CDR3 is 17 amino acids long. In DNA, the CDR3 is TGTGCCAGCAGTTTAAAGAGGGGGACCTCGGCTAATGAAAAACTGTTTTTT. The encoded protein is CASSLKRGTSANEKLFF.

This clonotype was found many times. The V and J genes are TRBV20-1 and TRBJ1-5, with D perhaps matching TRBD1 (5 bases). Germline V gene data show CDR1 as DFQATT and CDR2 as SNEGSKA (reference sequence). The V gene lost 1 base and the J gene lost 1 base, with 17 bases spanning the gap. The CDR3 loop spans 17 amino acids. The CDR3 loop is CSARVGVVSSSNQPQHF. In DNA, the CDR3 is TGCAGTGCTAGAGTAGGGGTTGTCTCCTCAAGCAATCAGCCCCAGCATTTT.

This clonotype turned up a few times. A much larger clone sits a single nucleotide away, making a read error possible. The chain carries TRBV4-3 and TRBJ2-1; perhaps TRBD2 as D (5 bases). Germline V CDR1 and CDR2: LGHNA, YSLEER. The CDR3 has 16 amino acids. The V end lost 1 base, the J end lost 10 bases, and 20 bases lay between the germline ends. The CDR3 sequence is CASSQVPGKGSEEQFF. The CDR3, as DNA: TGCGCCAGCAGCCAAGTCCCGGGAAAGGGATCGGAGGAGCAGTTCTTC.

This clonotype was seen many times. The CDR3, as DNA: TGCAGTGCCGGACTTAACACAGATACGCAGTATTTT. This gives the protein CSAGLNTDTQYF. The V and J genes are TRBV20-1 and TRBJ2-3; TRBD2 might be the D (5 bases). With 6 bases removed from V and 2 bases from J, the gap between germline ends came to 9 bases. Germline CDR1 is DFQATT and CDR2 is SNEGSKA (reference sequence). The CDR3 has 12 residues.

This clonotype was seen repeatedly, ten times or more. V is TRBV3-1 and J is TRBJ2-2; D not resolved. Germline V lookup: CDR1 LGHDT, CDR2 YNNKEL (reference sequence). The CDR3 has 11 residues. V was shortened by 4 bases and J by 7 bases, with 4 bases between the two germline ends. For the CDR3, the DNA is TGTGCCAGCAGCCGCCTCGGGGAGCTGTTTTTT. Its translation: CASSRLGELFF.